Below, 31 T cell receptor beta chains from the same sample are listed, as sequenced in a study of blood T cells in healthy people across ages. Alongside a J-beta primer mix, a sample-barcoded 5' primer served in a second PCR lasting 7 to 11 cycles. Via MiXCR, TCRdb re-called the 5' RACE reads, giving one row per CDR3 protein. The table has about 970,000 distinct CDR3 sequences, 45% to 60% seen once; the top ten hold roughly a fifth. Material: blood. Receptors were obtained from an older woman in good health.

The chain couples TRBV27 to TRBJ2-1, with 7 bases fitting TRBD1. The junction had 7 bases not matched to a gene; V was cut back by 5 bases and J by 0 bases. Germline values: CDR1 MNHEY, CDR2 SMNVEV (reference sequence). CDR3 length: 16 residues. This chain's CDR3 is CASSPSWDSSYNEQFF. In DNA, the CDR3 is TGTGCCAGCAGTCCGTCCTGGGACAGCTCCTACAATGAGCAGTTCTTC.

The chain couples TRBV24-1 to TRBJ2-5; 8 nucleotides match TRBD1. The J call may be incorrect, as the DNA end agrees better with TRBJ2-7. The germline V gene has CDR1 KGHDR and CDR2 SFDVKD. The CDR3 totals 14 residues. This chain's CDR3 is CATSRTGSGSEQYF. The DNA for the CDR3 is TGTGCCACCAGTAGGACAGGGTCAGGATCCGAGCAGTACTTC.

The V call is TRBV6-2 or TRBV6-3, the J call TRBJ2-1; 7 bases fit TRBD1. The CDR3 is made up of 16 amino acids. CDR1 and CDR2 from the germline V gene are MNHEY and SVGEGT. V was pared by 3 bases and J by 6 bases, with 11 bases of the junction left unmatched. CDR3 nucleotide sequence: TGTGCCAGCAGTTATGTCCGGGACAGTTTTACCAATGAGCAGTTCTTC. It codes for CASSYVRDSFTNEQFF.

This chain links TRBV11-2 with TRBJ2-7; 8 bases line up with TRBD2. Per germline, CDR1 SGHAT and CDR2 FQNNGV. The length of the CDR3 is 15 residues. V was pared by 7 bases and J by 3 bases, with 11 bases of the junction left unmatched. The CDR3 loop reads CASTLLADPIYEQYF. CDR3 bases: TGTGCCAGCACCCTACTAGCGGACCCGATCTACGAGCAGTACTTC.

The chain employs TRBV20-1 and TRBJ2-1, with 14 bases that match TRBD2. The CDR3 is made up of 16 amino acids. CDR1 and CDR2 from the germline V gene are DFQATT and SNEGSKA (reference sequence). V lost 3 bases to trimming and J lost 6 bases; unmatched junction nucleotides: 7. The DNA of the CDR3 is TGCAGTGCTAGTTCGGGGACTAGCGGGAGTCGCAATGAGCAGTTCTTC. It codes for CSASSGTSGSRNEQFF.

This clonotype has just a few counts. V gene TRBV20-1 combines with J gene TRBJ2-1; 15 positions agree with TRBD2. After removal of 5 bases from V and 3 bases from J, the junction contained 8 bases not matched to a gene. Per germline, CDR1 DFQATT and CDR2 SNEGSKA (reference sequence). The CDR3 has 17 residues. The CDR3 protein is CSADSGLAGGIYNEQFF. DNA for the CDR3: TGCAGTGCTGACTCAGGACTAGCGGGAGGGATCTACAATGAGCAGTTCTTC.

This clonotype was counted a single time. V gene TRBV28 combines with J gene TRBJ1-4; the D gene is possibly TRBD1 (5 bases). Germline V gene sequence: CDR1 MDHEN, CDR2 SYDVKM. V dropped 4 bases and J dropped 7 bases, with 13 bases sitting between them. The CDR3 is made up of 14 amino acids. Here the CDR3 reads CASSSRGEGEKLFF. DNA of the CDR3: TGTGCCAGCAGTTCCCGGGGGGAAGGTGAAAAACTGTTTTTT.

V and J are TRBV5-1 and TRBJ2-7; D possibly uses TRBD1 or TRBD2 (5 bases each). The CDR3 sequence is 16 residues long. CDR1 is SGHRS, CDR2 YFSETQ, per germline. V was clipped by 0 bases and J by 2 bases, with 15 bases between them. The CDR3 DNA is TGCGCCAGCAGCTTGGCCCAGGGTCTAGCCACCTACGAGCAGTACTTC. Translating it yields CASSLAQGLATYEQYF.

This clonotype came up many times. V usage is TRBV27 and J usage is TRBJ2-4; the D gene is possibly TRBD2 (5 bases). Germline CDR1 and CDR2: MNHEY and SMNVEV (reference sequence). CDR3 length equals 13 residues. V was cut by 2 bases and J by 6 bases, with 8 bases left in between. The CDR3 bases are TGTGCCAGCAGTTTACGGGCGGGAAACATTCAGTACTTC. This encodes CASSLRAGNIQYF.

This clonotype was counted between two and nine times. This sequence joins TRBV15 and TRBJ2-6; D unresolved. The CDR3 contains 18 residues. V lost 1 base, J lost 3 bases, and 16 bases lay in between. The germline V gene has CDR1 LNHNV and CDR2 YYDKDF (reference sequence). The chain's CDR3 is CATSRVVSRSLGANVLTF. CDR3 nucleotides: TGTGCCACCAGCAGAGTGGTATCTAGGTCGCTTGGGGCCAACGTCCTGACTTTC.

This clonotype was counted between two and nine times. This chain connects TRBV30 to TRBJ2-3; no clear D. CDR1 and CDR2 from the germline V gene are GTSNPN and SVGIG (reference sequence). The V end lost 3 bases, the J end lost 5 bases, and 3 bases lay between the germline ends. The CDR3 is made up of 10 amino acids. CDR3 amino acids: CAWRVDTQYF. The CDR3, as DNA: TGTGCCTGGAGGGTAGATACGCAGTATTTT.

This clonotype was observed a few times. This sequence joins TRBV4-2 and TRBJ2-5; 12 bases map to TRBD2. Germline CDR1 and CDR2: LGHNA and YNFKEQ. The V and J ends lost 6 bases and 4 bases, in that order; junction bases with no gene match: 9. The CDR3 has 16 amino acids. CDR3 nucleotide sequence: TGTGCCAGCAGAGGGCTAGCGGGAGGGCCGCGAGAGACCCAGTACTTC. Protein product: CASRGLAGGPRETQYF.

The CDR3 region has the DNA TGCAGTGCTAGGAACAGGGCCCGCAATCAGCCCCAGCATTTT. Its protein product is CSARNRARNQPQHF. The chain employs TRBV20-1 and TRBJ1-5, with D possibly TRBD1 on 6 matching bases. CDR3 length: 14 residues. Germline V gene sequence: CDR1 DFQATT, CDR2 SNEGSKA (reference sequence). V lost 3 bases to trimming and J lost 2 bases, with 11 bases between them.

This chain links TRBV7-3 with TRBJ2-3, with 8 bases identical to TRBD2. J was trimmed by 2 bases and V by 5 bases; bases with no gene match: 6. The CDR3 loop spans 15 amino acids. Germline V gene data show CDR1 as SGHTA and CDR2 as FQGTGA. CDR3 protein: CASSRSAGATDTQYF. The DNA for the CDR3 is TGTGCCAGCAGCCGTTCAGCGGGAGCCACAGATACGCAGTATTTT.

The CDR3 loop reads CASSLARSVVFSSTDTQYF. The CDR3, as DNA: TGTGCCAGCAGCTTAGCCCGGAGCGTAGTGTTCTCAAGCACAGATACGCAGTATTTT. The genes are TRBV7-8 and TRBJ2-3; D call uncertain. V lost 0 bases to trimming and J lost 0 bases, with 19 bases between them. The length of the CDR3 is 19 residues. Germline V gives CDR1 SGHVS, CDR2 FQNEAQ.

The chain uses TRBV15 and TRBJ2-3; tentatively, D is TRBD1 (6 bases). From germline, CDR1 is LNHNV and CDR2 YYDKDF (reference sequence). With 2 bases removed from V and 0 bases from J, the gap between germline ends came to 12 bases. This CDR3 is 16 amino acids long. The CDR3 sequence: CATSRMRTASTDTQYF. CDR3 DNA: TGTGCCACCAGCAGAATGAGGACAGCTAGCACAGATACGCAGTATTTT.

The chain is built from TRBV5-1 and TRBJ1-3; 7 nucleotides match TRBD1. After removal of 4 bases from V and 3 bases from J, the junction contained 10 bases not matched to a gene. The CDR3 contains 16 residues. Germline V gene data show CDR1 as SGHRS and CDR2 as YFSETQ. In DNA, the CDR3 is TGCGCCAGCAGCCGGGCCGACAGGGCGGGTGGAAACACCATATATTTT. It codes for CASSRADRAGGNTIYF. The whole variable domain, filled in from reference TRBV5-1 and TRBJ1-3, reads KAGVTQTPRYLIKTRGQQVTLSCSPISGHRSVSWYQQTPGQGLQFLFEYFSETQRNKGNFPGRFSGRQFSNSRSEMNVSTLELGDSALYLCASSRADRAGGNTIYFGEGSWLTVV.

The rearrangement joins TRBV20-1 to TRBJ2-1, with TRBD2 matching 7 bases. J was trimmed by 9 bases and V by 2 bases; bases with no gene match: 10. The CDR3 runs to 14 residues. Germline loops: CDR1 DFQATT, CDR2 SNEGSKA (reference sequence). CDR3 amino acids: CSARTSSGTGEQFF. The CDR3 region has the DNA TGCAGTGCTAGAACTTCTAGCGGCACCGGTGAGCAGTTCTTC.

The rearrangement links TRBV25-1 to TRBJ2-1; the D is unclear. The J call may be faulty, since TRBJ2-7 better matches the DNA end. This CDR3 comprises 17 residues. In germline, CDR1 is MGHDK, CDR2 SYGVNS. CDR3: CASSEFGVPSSYNEQYF. The CDR3 region has the DNA TGTGCCAGCAGTGAATTCGGCGTACCGAGCTCCTACAATGAGCAGTACTTC.

This CDR3 is CASSWSGSSYEQYF. The CDR3 DNA reads TGTGCCAGCAGTTGGTCAGGGAGCTCCTACGAGCAGTACTTC. The chain combines TRBV12-3 or TRBV12-4 with TRBJ2-7; D possibly uses TRBD1 or TRBD2 (5 bases each). CDR3 size: 14 residues. Trimming took off 4 bases at V and 0 bases at J, with 10 bases between the two ends.

A single count supports this clonotype. This CDR3 reads CASSRGGPSRDTQYF. The CDR3 DNA reads TGTGCCAGCAGCCGGGGCGGTCCTAGTAGGGATACGCAGTATTTT. This chain joins TRBV3-1 and TRBJ2-3, with a weak D call TRBD1 (5 bases). CDR3 size: 15 residues. V was trimmed by 4 bases and J by 6 bases, leaving 17 bases between them. Germline V gives CDR1 LGHDT, CDR2 YNNKEL (reference sequence).

The chain joins TRBV25-1 to TRBJ1-1; D call uncertain. Germline loops: CDR1 MGHDK, CDR2 SYGVNS. The CDR3 spans 14 residues. The ends were cut back, 6 bases at V and 0 bases at J, with 11 bases in the middle. CDR3 nucleotides: TGTGCCAGCAGAGACGGACGGGTGAACACTGAAGCTTTCTTT. This translates into CASRDGRVNTEAFF.

This chain links TRBV10-3 with TRBJ2-3, with a tentative D call TRBD1 (6 bases). Germline V lookup: CDR1 ENHRY, CDR2 SYGVKD. The CDR3 has 16 amino acids. Trimming took 6 bases from V and 3 from J, leaving 19 bases between them. For the CDR3, the DNA is TGTGCCATCAGGGGCACTGGGGGCCCGGGAACAGATACGCAGTATTTT. Its protein product is CAIRGTGGPGTDTQYF.

V gene TRBV30 combines with J gene TRBJ2-6; D ambiguous. Germline V gene data show CDR1 as GTSNPN and CDR2 as SVGIG (reference sequence). The CDR3 has 13 amino acids. Trimming took 2 bases from V and 2 from J, leaving 4 bases between them. The CDR3 loop is CAWSNAGANVLTF. CDR3 sequence (DNA): TGTGCCTGGAGTAATGCTGGGGCCAACGTCCTGACTTTC.

This clonotype was counted between two and nine times. The V call is TRBV3-1, the J call TRBJ1-3; TRBD1 matches at 7 bases. This CDR3 comprises 15 residues. With V trimmed by 1 base and J by 2 bases, 2 bases remained unmatched. Germline-derived CDR1 and CDR2 are LGHDT and YNNKEL (reference sequence). The CDR3 protein is CASSQGGTAGNTIYF. The CDR3 DNA sequence: TGTGCCAGCAGCCAAGGCGGGACAGCTGGAAACACCATATATTTT.

The genes are TRBV29-1 and TRBJ1-2, with D possibly matching TRBD1 (6 bases). The CDR3 consists of 11 residues. Looked up from germline, CDR1 is SQVTM and CDR2 is ANQGSEA. Trimming removed 7 bases at V and 10 bases at J, with 16 bases between. The CDR3 bases are TGCAGCGCTGGGGAGGGGGACAACTACACCTTC. This translates into CSAGEGDNYTF.

This clonotype was found a few times. The chain uses TRBV28 and TRBJ2-1; 9 nucleotides agree with TRBD1. This CDR3 region has 13 residues. The J segment lost 2 bases and the V segment lost 10 bases, leaving 3 bases of the junction unmatched. Germline lookup yields CDR1 MDHEN and CDR2 SYDVKM. The CDR3 DNA sequence: TGTGCCATCAGGACAGGGGCCTACAATGAGCAGTTCTTC. Translated, it gives CAIRTGAYNEQFF. The full variable domain, rest sourced from reference TRBV28 and TRBJ2-1, is DVKVTQSSRYLVKRTGEKVFLECVQDMDHENMFWYRQDPGLGLRLIYFSYDVKMKEKGDIPEGYSVSREKKERFSLILESASTNQTSMYLCAIRTGAYNEQFFGPGTRLTVL.

There are a few counts of this clonotype. The CDR3 reads CSASRGGYAKNIQYF. In DNA, the CDR3 is TGCAGTGCCTCGCGCGGGGGGTACGCCAAAAACATTCAGTACTTC. This chain uses TRBV20-1 with TRBJ2-4, with 8 bases that match TRBD2. This CDR3 has 15 amino acids. CDR1 DFQATT and CDR2 SNEGSKA come from the germline V gene (reference sequence). With V trimmed by 6 bases and J by 1 base, 8 bases remained unmatched.

The rearrangement joins TRBV9 to TRBJ1-2; D is unresolved. The V end lost 0 bases, the J end lost 4 bases, and 13 bases lay between the germline ends. CDR1 is SGDLS, CDR2 YYNGEE, per germline. The CDR3 consists of 15 residues. The CDR3 nucleotides are TGTGCCAGCAGCGTAGCCGGACCCCCCTCCTATGGCTACACCTTC. As protein: CASSVAGPPSYGYTF.

The rearrangement links TRBV2 to TRBJ2-1; D is undetermined. Between the trimmed V and J ends, which lost 6 bases and 0 bases, there was a span of 21 bases. Germline V gives CDR1 SNHLY, CDR2 FYNNEI. There are 18 residues in the CDR3. The CDR3 sequence is CASSDHYMTQSSYNEQFF. In nucleotides, the CDR3 is TGTGCCAGCAGCGATCATTATATGACTCAAAGCTCCTACAATGAGCAGTTCTTC.

This clonotype has a handful of counts. The rearrangement joins TRBV7-8 to TRBJ2-4, with a possible D match to TRBD1 (5 bases). Germline V gene sequence: CDR1 SGHVS, CDR2 FQNEAQ. The CDR3 length is 17 residues. With 1 base removed from V and 0 bases from J, the gap between germline ends came to 13 bases. The CDR3 bases are TGTGCCAGCAGCTTAGGACAGAGATTGCTAGCCAAAAACATTCAGTACTTC. Residues: CASSLGQRLLAKNIQYF.